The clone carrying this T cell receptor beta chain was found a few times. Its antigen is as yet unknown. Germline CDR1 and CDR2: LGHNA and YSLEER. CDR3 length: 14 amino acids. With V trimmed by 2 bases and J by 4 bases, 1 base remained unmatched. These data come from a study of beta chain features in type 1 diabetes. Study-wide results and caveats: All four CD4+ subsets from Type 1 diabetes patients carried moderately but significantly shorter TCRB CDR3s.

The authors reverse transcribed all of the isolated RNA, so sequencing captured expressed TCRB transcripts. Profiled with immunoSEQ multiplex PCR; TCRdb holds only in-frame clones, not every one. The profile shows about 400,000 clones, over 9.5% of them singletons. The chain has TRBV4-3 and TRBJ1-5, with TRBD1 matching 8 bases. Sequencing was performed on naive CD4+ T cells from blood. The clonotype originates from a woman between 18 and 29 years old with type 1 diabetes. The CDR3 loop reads CASSQWDRNQPQHF. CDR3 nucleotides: TGCGCCAGCAGCCAATGGGACAGGAATCAGCCCCAGCATTTT.